The subject of this entry is one T cell receptor beta chain. Authors' analysis steps: The assay estimated nucleated cells by amplifying reference gene primers. Here immunoSEQ multiplex PCR was the method, and the copy in TCRdb shows in-frame clones only, minus some. The V and J calls and the clone size are those of that table, but D and trimming were determined from the DNA. This sample has a few hundred thousand clones; 83% occur once, and the top ten carry roughly 4.5%. These data belong to a study of blood T cell repertoires in COVID-19. Across the study: The samples span acute and convalescent COVID-19 from the United States, Italy and Spain. PBMCs, B-cell-depleted T cells, or T cells provided the cDNA or gDNA that made up the material.

This CDR3 is 17 amino acids long. Trimming took 2 bases from V and 1 from J; bases not matched to a gene: 3. The germline V gene encodes CDR1 SGHRS and CDR2 YFSETQ. The receptor's source is a man aged 55 to 70 who had recovered from COVID-19. This sequence joins TRBV5-1 and TRBJ2-6; the match to TRBD1 covers 10 bases. Sequencing used peripheral blood. The CDR3 loop is CASSFGQGDSGANVLTF. The CDR3 DNA follows: TGCGCCAGCAGCTTCGGACAGGGGGATTCTGGGGCCAACGTCCTGACTTTC.